The clone carrying this T cell receptor beta chain occurred once. Antigen unknown. A multiplex PCR was run with 60 Vbeta primers and 13 Jbeta primers. This table comes from immunoSEQ multiplex PCR, and its TCRdb copy is limited to in-frame clones, with some not included. The table has approximately 150,000 clones, roughly 76% seen once. The data stem from a study of cytomegalovirus exposure and HLA in healthy donors. This CDR3 has 19 amino acids. V dropped 1 base and J dropped 7 bases, with 29 bases sitting between them. Per germline, CDR1 MDHEN and CDR2 SYDVKM. Findings and caveats of the study: Reports showed the classifier diagnosing cytomegalovirus status with high specificity and sensitivity. TCR beta sequences reportedly predicted most subjects' HLA-A and HLA-B alleles accurately.

The sample was PBMCs. The genes are TRBV28 and TRBJ2-7; D might be TRBD1 (5 bases). The sequence was collected from a woman aged 45-65 years in good health and CMV-seronegative. In DNA form, the CDR3 reads TGTGCCAGCAGTTTATATCTGGGGATGGGGCGCTTAGGGCATGGGGAGCAGTACTTC. This gives the protein CASSLYLGMGRLGHGEQYF.